The T cell receptor beta chain under discussion was sequenced for a study of blood T cells in healthy people across ages. Study conclusions and caveats: As naive T cell percentage varied, TCR beta diversity correlated strongly with it. Higher diversity, along with more naive CD4+ cells, distinguished long-lived donors from aged donors.

V shed 4 bases and J 8 bases; nucleotides not matched to a gene: 10. The germline CDR1 and CDR2 sequences are DFQATT and SNEGSKA (reference sequence). The CDR3 extends over 14 amino acids. As regards this clonotype: Its antigen is unidentified.

It was with a sample-barcoded 5' primer and a J-beta primer mix that a second PCR of roughly 7 to 12 cycles was run. Via MiXCR, TCRdb re-called the 5' RACE reads, giving one row per CDR3 protein. The sample lists roughly 800,000 distinct CDR3 sequences; roughly 64% were seen once. The source is a man aged 30 to 39 in good health. This sequence joins TRBV20-1 and TRBJ2-1; 8 nucleotides align to TRBD1. Material: blood. The CDR3 nucleotides are TGCAGTGCTATGGCTGGACAGGGAAGGGATGAGCAGTTCTTC. Residues: CSAMAGQGRDEQFF.